This T cell receptor beta chain originates from a study of blood T cells in healthy people across ages. A second PCR, run for roughly 7 to 12 cycles, used a sample-barcoded 5' primer plus a J-beta primer mix. TCRdb itself ran the 5' RACE reads through MiXCR, one entry per CDR3 protein. Altogether nearly 800,000 distinct CDR3 sequences are present, approximately 60% being singletons, with the ten largest covering under 30%. Comment on this clonotype: Its antigen is undetermined.

The CDR3 runs 17 residues. The germline V and J ends were trimmed by 6 bases and 7 bases, with 29 bases remaining between them. Germline CDR1 reads SGHRS; CDR2 reads YFSETQ. Study-wide points: TCR beta diversity, measured per million T cells, fell in a roughly linear way with age.

The rearrangement joins TRBV5-1 to TRBJ2-7; D is perhaps TRBD1 (6 bases). Sample: blood. The sequence was obtained from a man between 35 and 55 years old in good health. CDR3 sequence reads: CASKALRAGERYNEQYF. CDR3 nucleotides: TGCGCCAGCAAGGCTTTAAGGGCAGGGGAGCGTTACAATGAGCAGTACTTC.